This entry concerns a single T cell receptor (beta chain). The authors' processing: From reference gene primer amplification, estimates of nucleated cell counts were derived. This table comes from immunoSEQ multiplex PCR, and its TCRdb copy is limited to in-frame clones, with some not included. The V and J calls and clone size were taken over from that table, and D and trimming were inferred from the DNA. The data show 70,000 or so clones, more than 75% seen once. This sample is drawn from a study of blood T cell repertoires in COVID-19. Study-wide context: Whether acute or convalescent, the COVID-19 samples came from the United States, Italy and Spain. PBMCs, B-cell-depleted T cells, or T cells were the source of the cDNA or gDNA that made up the material.

Trimming stripped 5 bases from V and 4 bases from J, with 17 bases between. This CDR3 is 16 amino acids long. Germline V lookup: CDR1 KGHSH, CDR2 LQKENI. Sequenced: peripheral blood. The chain has TRBV18 and TRBJ1-4; TRBD1 might be the D (5 bases). The receptor was isolated from a woman older than 75 with active or convalescent COVID-19. As DNA, the CDR3 is TGTGCCAGCTCAAAGAAACCGACAGAAATTAATGAAAAACTGTTTTTT. Protein sequence: CASSKKPTEINEKLFF.